Included here is one T cell receptor beta chain sequence, with context. The CDR3 runs 16 residues. CDR1 SSHAT and CDR2 FNYEAQ come from the germline V gene (reference sequence). The V segment lost 5 bases and the J segment 5 bases; nucleotides outside the gene matches: 7. The data derive from a study of blood T cell repertoires in COVID-19. Study as a whole: Donors in the United States, Italy and Spain gave samples during acute or convalescent COVID-19. The analysed material was cDNA or gDNA that came from T cells, B-cell-depleted T cells, or PBMCs.

In the source study's methods: Amplification of reference gene primers was used by the study to estimate nucleated cell counts. Sequencing was performed with immunoSEQ multiplex PCR; in TCRdb, only in-frame clones are kept and a portion is missing. The DNA gave D and trimming, while V, J and clone size come from that table. The sample has some 130,000 clones; roughly nine tenths are singletons. The sample taken for sequencing was peripheral blood. The TCR was taken from a man aged 50-60 years with active COVID-19. The chain employs TRBV7-7 and TRBJ2-1, with TRBD2 matching over 12 bases. The DNA for the CDR3 is TGTGCCAGCAGCCTCCGTTCTAGCGGGGGGGACAATGAGCAGTTCTTC. It encodes CASSLRSSGGDNEQFF.